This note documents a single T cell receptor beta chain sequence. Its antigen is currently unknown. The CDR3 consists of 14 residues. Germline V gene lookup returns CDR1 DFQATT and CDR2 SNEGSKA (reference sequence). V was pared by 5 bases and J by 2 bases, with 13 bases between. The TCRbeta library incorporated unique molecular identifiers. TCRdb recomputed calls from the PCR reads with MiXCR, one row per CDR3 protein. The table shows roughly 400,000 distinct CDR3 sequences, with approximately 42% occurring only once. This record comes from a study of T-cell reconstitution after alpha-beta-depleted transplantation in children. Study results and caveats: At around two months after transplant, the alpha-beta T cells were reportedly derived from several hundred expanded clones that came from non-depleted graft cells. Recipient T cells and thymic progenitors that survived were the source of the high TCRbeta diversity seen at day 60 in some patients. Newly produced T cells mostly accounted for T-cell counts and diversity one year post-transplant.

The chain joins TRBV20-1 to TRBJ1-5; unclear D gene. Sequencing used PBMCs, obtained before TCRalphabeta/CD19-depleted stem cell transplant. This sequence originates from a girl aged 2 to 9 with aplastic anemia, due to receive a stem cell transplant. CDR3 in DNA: TGCAGTGCTTCCGACTCCTCGGGCAATCAGCCCCAGCATTTT. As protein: CSASDSSGNQPQHF.